The entry that follows covers one T cell receptor (beta chain) sequence. Its antigen is not known. Libraries were prepared by immunoSEQ multiplex PCR; TCRdb keeps only in-frame clonotypes and omits some of them. This repertoire shows fewer than 85,000 clones, more than 70% found once; its top ten account for around 5.1%. These data are taken from a study of T cell responses to AZD1222 COVID-19 vaccine. Study-level findings and limits: Sampled repertoires all dated from after the peak T cell response. Unmutated variant regions are reportedly targeted by nearly half of spike-specific TCRs.

Germline CDR1 is LNHDA and CDR2 is SQIVND (reference sequence). V dropped 4 bases and J dropped 0; count of bases not matched to a gene: 6. The CDR3 contains 17 residues. The sequence came from an adult who received the MenACWY meningococcal vaccine as a control. The specimen comprised peripheral blood, sampled 28 days after the second dose of the MenACWY control vaccine. The chain employs TRBV19 and TRBJ2-3; 11 positions agree with TRBD2. CDR3 in amino acids: CASSKASGGRSTDTQYF. The CDR3 DNA is TGTGCCAGTAGTAAGGCTAGCGGGGGGCGGAGCACAGATACGCAGTATTTT.